This is a list of T cell receptor beta chains from one sample in a study of blood T cell repertoires in COVID-19. Profiled with immunoSEQ multiplex PCR; TCRdb holds only in-frame clones, not every one. The data show some 76,000 clones, roughly 89% seen once. Sequencing used peripheral blood. The receptors stem from a man aged 55 to 70 with acute or convalescent COVID-19. Both conserved end residues are part of each CDR3. D genes are given only for firm matches. Some rows have no size entry. The others give once, few or many, or a class for an expanded clone.

TRBV7-3,TRBD2,.,TRBJ2-1,CASSQNPGVAGEEQFF,TGTGCCAGCAGCCAGAACCCGGGGGTAGCGGGAGAAGAGCAGTTCTTC
TRBV9,TRBD1,.,TRBJ1-4,CASSERQGEGEKLFF,TGTGCCAGCAGCGAGCGACAGGGGGAAGGCGAAAAACTGTTTTTT
TRBV7-2,TRBD1,.,TRBJ1-3,CASSFQPGTGLSGNTIYF,TGTGCCAGCAGCTTCCAACCCGGGACAGGGCTATCGGGAAACACCATATATTTT
TRBV29-1,.,.,TRBJ1-3,CSVETGSGNTIYF,TGCAGCGTCGAAACAGGTTCTGGAAACACCATATATTTT
TRBV10-1,.,.,TRBJ2-5,CASSDSGDGKTQYF,TGCGCCAGCAGTGATTCAGGGGACGGAAAGACCCAGTACTTC
TRBV30,TRBD2,once,TRBJ2-5,CAWSGGRETQYF,TGTGCCTGGAGTGGCGGGAGAGAGACCCAGTACTTC
TRBV5-1,TRBD1,.,TRBJ1-2,CASSKQGNYGYTF,TGCGCCAGCAGCAAACAGGGGAACTATGGCTACACCTTC
TRBV5-1,.,.,TRBJ1-4,CASSSGTRGGGEKLFF,TGCGCCAGCAGCTCTGGCACCAGGGGAGGGGGGGAAAAACTGTTTTTT
TRBV5-4,TRBD2,.,TRBJ2-7,CASSSGLAGVYEQYF,TGTGCCAGCAGCTCCGGACTAGCGGGGGTCTACGAGCAGTACTTC
TRBV9,.,.,TRBJ2-3,CASSARNTDGTQYF,TGTGCCAGCAGTGCACGGAACACAGATGGAACGCAGTATTTT
TRBV5-1,TRBD1,few,TRBJ2-7,CASSSTSRQGTYEQYF,TGCGCCAGCTCTTCCACGAGCAGACAGGGTACCTACGAGCAGTACTTC
TRBV7-9,.,.,TRBJ1-2,CASSLDRFSLYGYTF,TGTGCCAGCAGCTTAGACAGGTTTTCTTTGTATGGCTACACCTTC
TRBV5-4,TRBD1,.,TRBJ1-4,CASSPGQGREKLFF,TGTGCCAGCAGCCCAGGACAGGGGCGAGAAAAACTGTTTTTT
TRBV6-4,.,.,TRBJ2-1,CASRGGAGLNEQFF,TGTGCCAGCAGGGGGGGGGCCGGTTTGAATGAGCAGTTCTTC
TRBV18,.,.,TRBJ1-1,CASSPGRGAEAFF,TGTGCCAGCTCGCCCGGTAGGGGCGCTGAGGCTTTCTTT
TRBV7-3,TRBD2,.,TRBJ2-3,CASSSTSGGTTDTQYF,TGTGCCAGCAGTTCCACCTCGGGGGGGACGACAGATACGCAGTATTTT
TRBV5-1,TRBD2,.,TRBJ2-7,CASSLALAGGPSYEQYF,TGCGCCAGCAGCTTGGCTCTAGCGGGAGGGCCCTCCTACGAGCAGTACTTC
TRBV6-5,.,.,TRBJ2-2,CASTSSGELFF,TGTGCCAGCACGAGTTCCGGGGAGCTGTTTTTT
TRBV2,TRBD1,.,TRBJ1-5,CASKDRGHQPQHF,TGTGCCAGCAAGGACAGGGGACACCAGCCCCAGCATTTT
TRBV6-6,TRBD2,.,TRBJ2-2,CASSLGRAGTGELFF,TGTGCCAGCAGCCTCGGGAGGGCGGGCACCGGGGAGCTGTTTTTT
TRBV18,.,.,TRBJ1-4,CASSGGLGEKLFF,TGTGCCAGCTCCGGCGGGCTAGGGGAAAAACTGTTTTTT
TRBV5-1,TRBD1,.,TRBJ1-1,CASSAQGAAEAFF,TGCGCCAGCAGCGCACAGGGGGCGGCTGAAGCTTTCTTT
TRBV2,.,.,TRBJ2-6,CASSGWRNSGGANVLTF,TGTGCCAGCAGTGGTTGGAGGAACTCTGGTGGGGCCAACGTCCTGACTTTC
TRBV5-6,.,.,TRBJ2-4,CASSFVIRGNKNIQYF,TGTGCCAGCAGCTTCGTTATCCGGGGGAACAAAAACATTCAGTACTTC
TRBV27,.,.,TRBJ1-2,CASSSSPPNYGYTF,TGTGCCAGCAGTTCAAGCCCTCCAAACTATGGCTACACCTTC
TRBV7-2,.,.,TRBJ1-5,CASSPFHSNQPQHF,TGTGCCAGCAGCCCATTCCATAGCAATCAGCCCCAGCATTTT
TRBV3-1/TRBV3-2,.,.,TRBJ2-7,CASSQGGPPGEQYF,TGTGCCAGCAGCCAGGGGGGACCGCCGGGGGAGCAGTACTTC
TRBV9,TRBD1,.,TRBJ2-5,CASSAQDRDGETQYF,TGTGCCAGCAGCGCCCAAGACAGGGACGGCGAGACCCAGTACTTC
TRBV2,.,.,TRBJ2-7,CASSEVAVSYEQYF,TGTGCCAGCAGTGAAGTGGCGGTCTCCTACGAGCAGTACTTC
TRBV6-5,TRBD1,.,TRBJ2-5,CASSSTGGVVETQYF,TGTGCCAGCAGTTCTACAGGGGGCGTAGTGGAGACCCAGTACTTC
TRBV5-1,TRBD1,once,TRBJ2-1,CASSLATGTGLNEQFF,TGCGCCAGCAGCTTGGCGACCGGGACAGGGCTAAATGAGCAGTTCTTC
TRBV9,.,.,TRBJ1-5,CASSDRSGGQPQHF,TGTGCCAGCAGCGACAGAAGCGGAGGGCAGCCCCAGCATTTT
TRBV6-1,.,.,TRBJ2-7,CASSEGPKFYEQYF,TGTGCCAGCAGTGAAGGGCCGAAATTCTACGAGCAGTACTTC
TRBV6-2/TRBV6-3,TRBD2,.,TRBJ2-3,CASSYSIVRGREARDTQYF,TGTGCCAGCAGTTACTCGATCGTACGTGGGCGGGAGGCACGAGATACGCAGTATTTT
TRBV7-9,TRBD2,.,TRBJ2-1,CASSFPPLATSGRNEQFF,TGTGCCAGCAGCTTCCCCCCTTTAGCGACTAGCGGGAGGAATGAGCAGTTCTTC
TRBV19,TRBD2,.,TRBJ2-3,CASSVGGPSDTQYF,TGTGCCAGTAGTGTGGGAGGGCCTTCAGATACGCAGTATTTT
TRBV7-9,TRBD2,.,TRBJ2-7,CASRSAGVDEQYF,TGTGCCAGCAGATCAGCGGGAGTGGACGAGCAGTACTTC
TRBV28,.,.,TRBJ1-4,CASSLWDSNEKLFF,TGTGCCAGCAGTTTATGGGACAGTAATGAAAAACTGTTTTTT
TRBV7-2,.,.,TRBJ1-2,CASSLASGDHGYTF,TGTGCCAGCAGCTTAGCCTCAGGGGATCATGGCTACACCTTC
TRBV3-1/TRBV3-2,TRBD2,.,TRBJ2-2,CASSQDAGGPGDGELFF,TGTGCCAGCAGCCAAGATGCGGGGGGGCCAGGGGACGGGGAGCTGTTTTTT
TRBV5-1,TRBD1,.,TRBJ1-6,CASSHGQGDGASPLHF,TGCGCCAGCAGCCACGGCCAGGGGGACGGAGCTTCACCCCTCCACTTT
TRBV6-5,.,.,TRBJ1-2,CASRSINYGYTF,TGTGCCAGCAGGAGCATCAACTATGGCTACACCTTC
TRBV19,TRBD1,.,TRBJ2-2,CASTPPGQITGELFF,TGTGCCAGTACTCCACCGGGACAGATAACCGGGGAGCTGTTTTTT
TRBV5-1,TRBD2,.,TRBJ2-3,CASRWGSGGAADTQYF,TGCGCCAGCAGGTGGGGTAGCGGGGGGGCCGCAGATACGCAGTATTTT
TRBV27,TRBD2,.,TRBJ2-1,CASRLGGSSYNEQFF,TGTGCCAGCAGACTAGGCGGGAGCTCCTACAATGAGCAGTTCTTC
TRBV11-3,.,.,TRBJ1-2,CASSLEASGAGDYGYTF,TGTGCCAGCAGCTTAGAGGCTAGCGGGGCCGGAGACTATGGCTACACCTTC
TRBV5-4,TRBD2,.,TRBJ2-3,CASSLAGDSTDTQYF,TGTGCCAGCAGCTTAGCGGGAGATAGCACAGATACGCAGTATTTT
TRBV30,TRBD1,.,TRBJ2-2,CAWSVGTGGLGGELFF,TGTGCCTGGAGTGTTGGGACAGGGGGTTTGGGCGGGGAGCTGTTTTTT
TRBV6-5,.,.,TRBJ2-5,CASRPSAEETQYF,TGTGCCAGCAGACCATCAGCGGAAGAGACCCAGTACTTC
TRBV5-6,TRBD2,.,TRBJ2-3,CASSFLAGGTDTQYF,TGTGCCAGCAGCTTTCTAGCGGGGGGCACAGATACGCAGTATTTT
TRBV14,.,.,TRBJ2-7,CASSQGGLVSYEQYF,TGTGCCAGCAGCCAAGGTGGCCTAGTTAGCTACGAGCAGTACTTC
TRBV19,.,.,TRBJ2-3,CASSVPTSGTDTQYF,TGTGCCAGTAGTGTTCCTACGAGCGGAACAGATACGCAGTATTTT